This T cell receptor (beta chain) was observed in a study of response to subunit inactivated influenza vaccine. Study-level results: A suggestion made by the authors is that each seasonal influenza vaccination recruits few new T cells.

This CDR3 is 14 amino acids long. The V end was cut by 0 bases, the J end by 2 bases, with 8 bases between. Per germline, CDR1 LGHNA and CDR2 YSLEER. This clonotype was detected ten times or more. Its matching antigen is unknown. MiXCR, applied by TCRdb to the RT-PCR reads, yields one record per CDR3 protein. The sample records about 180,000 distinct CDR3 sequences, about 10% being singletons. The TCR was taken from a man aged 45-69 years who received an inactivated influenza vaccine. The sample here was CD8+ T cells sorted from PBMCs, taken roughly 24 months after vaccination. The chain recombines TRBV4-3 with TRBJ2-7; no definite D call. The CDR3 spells CASSQEVSTYEQYF. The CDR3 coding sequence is TGCGCCAGCAGCCAAGAAGTATCGACCTACGAGCAGTACTTC.